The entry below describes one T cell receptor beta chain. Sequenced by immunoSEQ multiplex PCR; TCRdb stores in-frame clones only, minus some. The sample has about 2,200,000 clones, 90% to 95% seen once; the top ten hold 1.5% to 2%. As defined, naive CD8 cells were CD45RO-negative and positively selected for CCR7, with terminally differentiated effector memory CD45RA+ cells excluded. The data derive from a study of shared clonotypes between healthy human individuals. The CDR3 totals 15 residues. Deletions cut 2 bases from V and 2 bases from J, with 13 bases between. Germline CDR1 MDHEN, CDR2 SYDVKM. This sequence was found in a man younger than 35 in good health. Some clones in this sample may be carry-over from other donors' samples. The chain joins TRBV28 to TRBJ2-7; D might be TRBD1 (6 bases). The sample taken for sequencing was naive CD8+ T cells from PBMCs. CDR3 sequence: CASSLVRAGAYEQYF. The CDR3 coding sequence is TGTGCCAGCAGTTTAGTTAGGGCAGGGGCCTACGAGCAGTACTTC.